The 25 T cell receptor beta chains in this list originate from one sample, sequenced in a study of blood T cell repertoires in COVID-19. Here immunoSEQ multiplex PCR was the method, and the copy in TCRdb shows in-frame clones only, minus some. In the table there are 650,000 to 800,000 clones, 85% to 90% of which are singletons. The sample consisted of peripheral blood. Receptors originate from a woman between 18 and 29 years old with acute or convalescent COVID-19.

The chain links TRBV7-9 to TRBJ1-1; D remains unclear. CDR3 length equals 13 residues. Germline V gene sequence: CDR1 SEHNR, CDR2 FQNEAQ (reference sequence). The germline V and J ends were trimmed by 3 bases and 5 bases, with 10 bases remaining between them. CDR3 DNA: TGTGCCAGCAGCTTGGAGACCGGGACTGAAGCTTTCTTT. Its protein is CASSLETGTEAFF.

In its sample, this clone was seen once. The rearrangement joins TRBV7-2 to TRBJ1-5; D ambiguous. This CDR3 contains 13 residues. V was clipped by 3 bases and J by 2 bases, with 5 bases between them. Germline lookup yields CDR1 SGHTA and CDR2 FQGNSA. In DNA form, the CDR3 reads TGTGCCAGCAGCTTCGGGGGCAATCAGCCCCAGCATTTT. Translating gives CASSFGGNQPQHF.

The chain couples TRBV29-1 to TRBJ1-5; the match to TRBD1 covers 7 bases. The ends lost 5 bases at V and 0 bases at J; junction bases unmatched: 4. This CDR3 has 14 residues. The V gene's germline CDR1 is SQVTM and CDR2 ANQGSEA. The CDR3 DNA reads TGCAGCGTTTTGACAGGGACTAGCAATCAGCCCCAGCATTTT. Translating gives CSVLTGTSNQPQHF.

The gene calls are TRBV10-3 and TRBJ2-7; D possibly corresponds to TRBD1 (6 bases). The CDR3 is made up of 17 amino acids. V lost 0 bases and J 0 bases, leaving 15 bases between the germline ends. In germline, CDR1 is ENHRY, CDR2 SYGVKD. CDR3 loop: CAISESLSTGTSYEQYF. The CDR3 DNA sequence: TGTGCCATCAGTGAGTCGTTGTCGACAGGCACCTCCTACGAGCAGTACTTC.

This chain uses TRBV15 with TRBJ1-1; 11 nucleotides match TRBD1. The junction had 6 bases not matched to a gene; V was cut back by 3 bases and J by 3 bases. The germline V gene has CDR1 LNHNV and CDR2 YYDKDF (reference sequence). This CDR3 region has 16 residues. CDR3: CATSSGTGGSYTEAFF. CDR3 nucleotides: TGTGCCACCAGCAGCGGGACAGGGGGTTCGTACACTGAAGCTTTCTTT.

This chain links TRBV6-1 with TRBJ1-2, with D possibly TRBD1 on 5 matching bases. Germline V gives CDR1 MNHNS, CDR2 SASEGT. Trimming stripped 7 bases from V and 4 bases from J, with 16 bases between. The CDR3 covers 14 residues. Here the CDR3 DNA reads TGTGCCAGCAATAGCGGGACGGTACTCTATGGCTACACCTTC. This gives the protein CASNSGTVLYGYTF.

The genes are TRBV2 and TRBJ1-2, with 8 bases lining up with TRBD1. V gave up 2 bases and J gave up 0 bases; unmatched junction bases: 5. Germline CDR1 and CDR2: SNHLY and FYNNEI. This CDR3 has 16 amino acids. As DNA, the CDR3 is TGTGCCAGCAGTGAAACCTCGGACAGGGCTAACTATGGCTACACCTTC. Amino acids: CASSETSDRANYGYTF.

This clone occurred once. The chain employs TRBV6-5 and TRBJ2-5; 7 bases agree with TRBD1. This CDR3 region has 11 residues. Trimming removed 11 bases from V and 5 bases from J; junction bases left unmatched: 5. Germline V gene lookup returns CDR1 MNHEY and CDR2 SVGAGI. CDR3 in DNA: TGTGCCGTCGGGACAGCGGAGACCCAGTACTTC. Its protein product is CAVGTAETQYF.

The chain is built from TRBV6-5 and TRBJ1-1; D is perhaps TRBD1 (5 bases). Germline V gene lookup returns CDR1 MNHEY and CDR2 SVGAGI. V was trimmed by 7 bases and J by 1 base, leaving 13 bases between them. This CDR3 region has 14 residues. The CDR3 is CASTPGGANTEAFF. Here the CDR3 DNA reads TGTGCCAGCACTCCCGGCGGGGCGAACACTGAAGCTTTCTTT.

This clone was observed once. The rearrangement uses TRBV6-6 and TRBJ1-1; tentatively, D is TRBD1 (5 bases). The CDR3 has 14 residues. The V end lost 4 bases, the J end lost 3 bases, and 12 bases lay between the germline ends. CDR1 MNHNY and CDR2 SVGAGI come from the germline V gene (reference sequence). For the CDR3, the DNA is TGTGCCAGCAGTTTCCAAGGGGATTACACTGAAGCTTTCTTT. Residues: CASSFQGDYTEAFF.

This chain joins TRBV5-8 and TRBJ1-5, with a tentative D call TRBD1 (6 bases). The CDR3 is 16 amino acids. The germline gives CDR1 SGHTS, CDR2 YDEGEE. Trimming took 3 bases from V and 2 from J, leaving 15 bases between them. The CDR3 region is CASSSHRAWGNQPQHF. CDR3 in DNA: TGTGCCAGCAGCTCACACAGGGCTTGGGGCAATCAGCCCCAGCATTTT.

This chain uses TRBV28 with TRBJ1-2, with a weak D call TRBD1 (5 bases). Trimming cost V 10 bases and J 7 bases, with 28 bases left between them. This CDR3 comprises 16 residues. Germline values: CDR1 MDHEN, CDR2 SYDVKM. This chain's CDR3 is CATTWGVSRQSGGYTF. The DNA of the CDR3 is TGTGCCACGACCTGGGGGGTGAGTCGCCAGTCGGGTGGCTACACCTTC.

The chain employs TRBV7-2 and TRBJ1-3; D unclear. The CDR3 has 14 residues. Looked up from germline, CDR1 is SGHTA and CDR2 is FQGNSA. The germline V and J ends were trimmed by 1 base and 4 bases, with 8 bases remaining between them. The CDR3 DNA follows: TGTGCCAGCAGCTTAGAAAAAACAGGAAACACCATATATTTT. Protein product: CASSLEKTGNTIYF. Filled out from reference TRBV7-2 and TRBJ1-3, the complete variable domain reads GAGVSQSPSNKVTEKGKDVELRCDPISGHTALYWYRQSLGQGLEFLIYFQGNSAPDKSGLPSDRFSAERTGGSVSTLTIQRTQQEDSAVYLCASSLEKTGNTIYFGEGSWLTVV.

A single count supports this clone. The chain joins TRBV5-1 to TRBJ2-7, with D tentatively TRBD1 (6 bases). V was clipped by 4 bases and J by 6 bases, with 20 bases between them. CDR1 is SGHRS, CDR2 YFSETQ, per germline. The CDR3 is 15 residues long. CDR3: CASSRATFQGTEQYF. In DNA, the CDR3 is TGCGCCAGCAGCCGAGCCACCTTTCAGGGGACCGAGCAGTACTTC.

V gene TRBV2 combines with J gene TRBJ1-2, with a weak D call TRBD1 (5 bases). Trimming pared 8 bases from V and 1 base from J, leaving 8 bases between. CDR3 length: 12 residues. Germline V lookup: CDR1 SNHLY, CDR2 FYNNEI. CDR3 nucleotide sequence: TGTGCCAGCTTCGACAGTAACTATGGCTACACCTTC. Encoded protein: CASFDSNYGYTF.

V is TRBV11-2 and J is TRBJ2-1; 11 bases are a match to TRBD2. Germline V gene lookup returns CDR1 SGHAT and CDR2 FQNNGV. The CDR3 contains 16 residues. J lost 4 bases, V lost 6 bases, and 8 bases had no gene match. The CDR3 region has the DNA TGTGCCAGCAGTTTTATAGCGGGGGGGTCTTACAATGAGCAGTTCTTC. Translation: CASSFIAGGSYNEQFF.

V is TRBV30 and J is TRBJ2-2; 7 positions match TRBD1. The CDR3 covers 15 residues. Trimming at V came to 0 bases and at J to 4 bases, leaving 5 bases not matched to a gene. Germline lookup yields CDR1 GTSNPN and CDR2 SVGIG (reference sequence). CDR3 in DNA: TGTGCCTGGAGTGTACAAGGACAGGCCACCGGGGAGCTGTTTTTT. Amino acid sequence: CAWSVQGQATGELFF.

J is TRBJ2-2 and V is TRBV19; 8 bases map to TRBD1. Germline-derived CDR1 and CDR2 are LNHDA and SQIVND (reference sequence). V lost 6 bases, J lost 4 bases, and 13 bases stayed unmatched. The CDR3 is made up of 17 amino acids. The CDR3 coding sequence is TGTGCCAGTAGCTGGCCGTCGGACAGGGCGGCCACCGGGGAGCTGTTTTTT. As protein: CASSWPSDRAATGELFF.

The rearrangement uses TRBV5-1 and TRBJ2-1; the D is unclear. This CDR3 is 15 amino acids long. Germline CDR1 is SGHRS and CDR2 is YFSETQ. Trimming stripped 0 bases from V and 3 bases from J, with 10 bases between. The DNA for the CDR3 is TGCGCCAGCAGCTTGGAGGCAACAGTCTACAATGAGCAGTTCTTC. It yields the protein CASSLEATVYNEQFF.

The chain links TRBV6-4 to TRBJ1-2; D not certain. The CDR3 length is 15 residues. Germline lookup yields CDR1 MRHNA and CDR2 SNTAGT. V was trimmed by 2 bases and J by 9 bases, leaving 19 bases between them. The CDR3 coding sequence is TGTGCCAGCAGTGACATGAGCGGGAGACCTATACGCTACACCTTC. Protein sequence: CASSDMSGRPIRYTF.

The V and J genes are TRBV30 and TRBJ1-1; a possible D gene is TRBD1 (5 bases). The CDR3 covers 15 residues. Trimming left V 0 bases short and J 1 base short, with 12 bases between. Germline V CDR1 and CDR2: GTSNPN, SVGIG (reference sequence). CDR3 loop: CAWSVPGYGNTEAFF. The CDR3 region has the DNA TGTGCCTGGAGTGTGCCAGGGTACGGGAACACTGAAGCTTTCTTT.

The chain recombines TRBV9 with TRBJ1-2; D is uncertain. The CDR3 consists of 15 residues. The germline V and J ends were trimmed by 4 bases and 5 bases, with 18 bases remaining between them. The V gene's germline CDR1 is SGDLS and CDR2 YYNGEE. As DNA, the CDR3 is TGTGCCAGCAGCTCTAGCCCTAACTCCCAATATGGCTACACCTTC. It translates to CASSSSPNSQYGYTF. The entire variable domain, with the rest obtained from reference TRBV9 and TRBJ1-2, is as follows: DSGVTQTPKHLITATGQRVTLRCSPRSGDLSVYWYQQSLDQGLQFLIQYYNGEERAKGNILERFSAQQFPDLHSELNLSSLELGDSALYFCASSSSPNSQYGYTFGSGTRLTVV.

The chain joins TRBV7-2 to TRBJ1-2; 9 nucleotides agree with TRBD1. After removal of 8 bases from V and 4 bases from J, the junction contained 8 bases not matched to a gene. The CDR3 is 14 amino acids. Germline V CDR1 and CDR2: SGHTA, FQGNSA. CDR3 nucleotide sequence: TGTGCCAGCGGAACTAAGGGACAGGGCTATGGCTACACCTTC. This sequence encodes CASGTKGQGYGYTF. Variable domain in full (rest from reference TRBV7-2 and TRBJ1-2): GAGVSQSPSNKVTEKGKDVELRCDPISGHTALYWYRQSLGQGLEFLIYFQGNSAPDKSGLPSDRFSAERTGGSVSTLTIQRTQQEDSAVYLCASGTKGQGYGYTFGSGTRLTVV.

The chain recombines TRBV19 with TRBJ1-2; no clear D gene. The CDR3 totals 15 residues. Germline V gene lookup returns CDR1 LNHDA and CDR2 SQIVND (reference sequence). The V and J ends lost 3 bases and 4 bases respectively, with 15 bases between them. CDR3 in DNA: TGTGCCAGTAGTATGCGGAGGGAACCTTCCTATGGCTACACCTTC. Its translation is CASSMRREPSYGYTF.

The rearrangement joins TRBV19 to TRBJ1-1; 11 nucleotides agree with TRBD1. The ends lost 5 bases at V and 0 bases at J; junction bases unmatched: 5. CDR3 size: 16 residues. Per the germline V gene, CDR1 is LNHDA and CDR2 is SQIVND (reference sequence). The CDR3 spells CASSLGTGGMNTEAFF. As DNA, the CDR3 is TGTGCCAGTAGTCTCGGGACAGGGGGAATGAACACTGAAGCTTTCTTT.